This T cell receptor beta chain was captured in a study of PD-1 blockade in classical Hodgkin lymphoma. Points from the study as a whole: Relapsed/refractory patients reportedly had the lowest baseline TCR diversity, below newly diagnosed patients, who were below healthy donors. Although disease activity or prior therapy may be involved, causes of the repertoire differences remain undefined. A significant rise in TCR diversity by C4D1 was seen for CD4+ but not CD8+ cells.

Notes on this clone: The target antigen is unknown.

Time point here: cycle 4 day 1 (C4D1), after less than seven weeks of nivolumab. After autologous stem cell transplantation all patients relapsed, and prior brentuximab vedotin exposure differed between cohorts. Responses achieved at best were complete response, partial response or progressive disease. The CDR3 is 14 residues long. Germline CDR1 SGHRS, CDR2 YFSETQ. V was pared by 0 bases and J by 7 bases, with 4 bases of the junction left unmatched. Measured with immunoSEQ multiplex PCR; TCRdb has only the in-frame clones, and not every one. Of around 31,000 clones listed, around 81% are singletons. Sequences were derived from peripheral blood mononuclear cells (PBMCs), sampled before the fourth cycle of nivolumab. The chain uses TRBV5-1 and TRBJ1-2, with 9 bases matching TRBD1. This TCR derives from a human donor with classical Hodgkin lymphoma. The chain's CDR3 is CASSLGQGVGGYTF. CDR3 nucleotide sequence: TGCGCCAGCAGCTTGGGACAGGGGGTCGGTGGCTACACCTTC. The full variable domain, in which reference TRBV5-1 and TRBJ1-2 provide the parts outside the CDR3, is KAGVTQTPRYLIKTRGQQVTLSCSPISGHRSVSWYQQTPGQGLQFLFEYFSETQRNKGNFPGRFSGRQFSNSRSEMNVSTLELGDSALYLCASSLGQGVGGYTFGSGTRLTVV.